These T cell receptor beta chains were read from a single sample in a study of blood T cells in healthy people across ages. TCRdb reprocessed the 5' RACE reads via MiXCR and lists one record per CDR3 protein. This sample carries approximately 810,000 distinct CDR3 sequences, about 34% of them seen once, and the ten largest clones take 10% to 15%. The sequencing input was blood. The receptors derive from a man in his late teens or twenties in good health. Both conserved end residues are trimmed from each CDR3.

cdr3_aa: ASSLTTGQDYEQY
v_call: TRBV9
j_call: TRBJ2-7

cdr3_aa: SVDLAGGLNEQF
v_call: TRBV29-1
j_call: TRBJ2-1

cdr3_aa: ASSDPGQGARYEQF
v_call: TRBV2
j_call: TRBJ2-1

cdr3_aa: ASSYSGTVTDTQY
v_call: TRBV6-2/TRBV6-3
j_call: TRBJ2-3

cdr3_aa: ASSRTGDAYGYT
v_call: TRBV12-3/TRBV12-4
j_call: TRBJ1-2

cdr3_aa: ASSPSEWQKPRH
v_call: TRBV28
j_call: TRBJ1-5

cdr3_aa: ASSRQAVPNEQF
v_call: TRBV6-4
j_call: TRBJ2-1

cdr3_aa: ASSPRDRGTGHNEQY
v_call: TRBV4-2
j_call: TRBJ2-5

cdr3_aa: ASSQDRVAVNTEAF
v_call: TRBV4-3
j_call: TRBJ1-1

cdr3_aa: ASSSSAFYGYT
v_call: TRBV25-1
j_call: TRBJ1-2

cdr3_aa: SVEVPPDTQY
v_call: TRBV29-1
j_call: TRBJ2-3

cdr3_aa: ASSYPDRNTEAF
v_call: TRBV6-6
j_call: TRBJ1-1

cdr3_aa: ASRDRSTDTQY
v_call: TRBV6-5
j_call: TRBJ2-3

cdr3_aa: ASSQEVYGSFANEQF
v_call: TRBV4-2
j_call: TRBJ2-1

cdr3_aa: SATGTGDGEQF
v_call: TRBV29-1
j_call: TRBJ2-1

cdr3_aa: ASSLYPGDSSYEQY
v_call: TRBV5-1
j_call: TRBJ2-7

cdr3_aa: ASSVDGTGRYGYT
v_call: TRBV9
j_call: TRBJ1-2

cdr3_aa: ASSRTQFTEKLF
v_call: TRBV6-5
j_call: TRBJ1-4

cdr3_aa: SVVSDWGYGYT
v_call: TRBV29-1
j_call: TRBJ1-2

cdr3_aa: ASSYSRGASEAF
v_call: TRBV6-6
j_call: TRBJ1-1

cdr3_aa: SARDFGDRGHPKQY
v_call: TRBV20-1
j_call: TRBJ2-7

cdr3_aa: ASSLRMIGFYGYT
v_call: TRBV4-1
j_call: TRBJ1-2

cdr3_aa: ASSRAGTSNEQF
v_call: TRBV4-2
j_call: TRBJ2-1

cdr3_aa: TSSSRVSYNEQY
v_call: TRBV7-2
j_call: NA

cdr3_aa: ASSEFSGEETQY
v_call: TRBV6-1
j_call: NA

cdr3_aa: ASSRQGLEVTQY
v_call: TRBV5-1
j_call: NA

cdr3_aa: ASSQARDRTKNEQY
v_call: TRBV5-6
j_call: TRBJ2-4

cdr3_aa: ASSQGTNYEQY
v_call: TRBV4-1
j_call: TRBJ2-7

cdr3_aa: ASSQGGGEDTQY
v_call: TRBV4-2
j_call: TRBJ2-3

cdr3_aa: ATAGSSYEQY
v_call: TRBV18
j_call: TRBJ2-7

cdr3_aa: ASSLRWQGAQPQH
v_call: TRBV27
j_call: TRBJ1-5

cdr3_aa: ASSAVTGPMNTEAF
v_call: TRBV14
j_call: TRBJ1-1

cdr3_aa: ASSQATGHEQF
v_call: TRBV4-3
j_call: TRBJ2-1

cdr3_aa: ANSSPQGQGSSYNEQF
v_call: TRBV7-2
j_call: TRBJ2-1

cdr3_aa: ASSYSGTMNTEAF
v_call: TRBV6-5
j_call: TRBJ1-1

cdr3_aa: ASSAGYGAYNEQF
v_call: TRBV5-1
j_call: TRBJ2-1

cdr3_aa: ASSPIRNTEAF
v_call: TRBV7-2
j_call: TRBJ1-1

cdr3_aa: AISDRGANTEAF
v_call: TRBV10-3
j_call: TRBJ1-1

cdr3_aa: ASSPQTGIMNTEAF
v_call: TRBV7-9
j_call: TRBJ1-1

cdr3_aa: ARSEGPGYSGNTIY
v_call: TRBV2
j_call: TRBJ1-3

cdr3_aa: SASARRNEQF
v_call: TRBV20-1
j_call: TRBJ2-1

cdr3_aa: ASSQELNSPEEAF
v_call: TRBV4-2
j_call: TRBJ1-1

cdr3_aa: ASSLGGASYNSPPH
v_call: TRBV7-9
j_call: TRBJ1-6

cdr3_aa: SARRSPGTEAF
v_call: TRBV20-1
j_call: TRBJ1-1

cdr3_aa: ASSLGGTLNSPLH
v_call: TRBV7-8
j_call: TRBJ1-6

cdr3_aa: ASNTVDSNQPQH
v_call: TRBV6-2/TRBV6-3
j_call: TRBJ1-5

cdr3_aa: ASTPRPGELF
v_call: TRBV5-5
j_call: TRBJ2-2

cdr3_aa: ASSPQGFNQPQH
v_call: TRBV4-1
j_call: TRBJ1-5

cdr3_aa: ASSLVFSTEAF
v_call: TRBV5-1
j_call: TRBJ1-1

cdr3_aa: ASSWGESTDTQY
v_call: TRBV12-3/TRBV12-4
j_call: TRBJ2-3

cdr3_aa: ASSQARWGGEQY
v_call: TRBV4-3
j_call: TRBJ2-7

cdr3_aa: ASSRDTGVGANVLT
v_call: TRBV12-3/TRBV12-4
j_call: TRBJ2-6

cdr3_aa: ASSSTSGGPDTQY
v_call: TRBV12-3/TRBV12-4
j_call: TRBJ2-3

cdr3_aa: ASSQDNGNTIY
v_call: TRBV14
j_call: TRBJ1-3

cdr3_aa: VSSLRQRNTEAF
v_call: TRBV5-1
j_call: TRBJ1-1